Each of the 14 T cell receptor beta chains below was sequenced from the same sample in a study of T cell responses to AZD1222 COVID-19 vaccine. Sequencing used immunoSEQ multiplex PCR; TCRdb keeps in-frame clones, though not all of them. This sample carries more than 150,000 clones, approximately 90% of them seen once, and the ten largest clones take 6.1%. Sequenced here: peripheral blood, sampled on day 0 of AZD1222 vaccination. The receptor set was obtained from an adult in good health.

The chain combines TRBV18 with TRBJ1-5; TRBD1 is a possible D gene (5 bases). Per germline, CDR1 KGHSH and CDR2 LQKENI. The CDR3 loop spans 17 amino acids. Trimming took 0 bases from V and 5 from J, leaving 17 bases between them. CDR3 nucleotides: TGTGCCAGCTCACCACCGTTGAGCGACAGCCTTTATCAGCCCCAGCATTTT. Translating gives CASSPPLSDSLYQPQHF.

The V and J genes are TRBV10-3 and TRBJ2-2; 8 nucleotides match TRBD1. Germline V CDR1 and CDR2: ENHRY, SYGVKD. V lost 9 bases, J lost 7 bases, and 10 bases stayed unmatched. The CDR3 sequence is 14 residues long. This chain's CDR3 is CAIHSDREDGELFF. DNA of the CDR3: TGTGCCATTCACTCGGACAGGGAGGACGGGGAGCTGTTTTTT.

The chain combines TRBV30 with TRBJ1-2; 11 positions agree with TRBD1. The trim removed 2 bases at V and 0 bases at J, leaving 5 bases unmatched. The CDR3 is 16 amino acids. CDR1 and CDR2 (germline): GTSNPN, SVGIG (reference sequence). For the CDR3, the DNA is TGTGCCTGGAGTCGGACAGGGGGCGTCTCTAACTATGGCTACACCTTC. Its translation: CAWSRTGGVSNYGYTF. Full variable domain (rest looked up from reference TRBV30 and TRBJ1-2): SQTIHQWPATLVQPVGSPLSLECTVEGTSNPNLYWYRQAAGRGLQLLFYSVGIGQISSEVPQNLSASRPQDRQFILSSKKLLLSDSGFYLCAWSRTGGVSNYGYTFGSGTRLTVV.

This chain uses TRBV5-1 with TRBJ2-7; tentatively, D is TRBD1 (5 bases). With 4 bases removed from V and 5 bases from J, the gap between germline ends came to 13 bases. This CDR3 region has 13 residues. Germline loops: CDR1 SGHRS, CDR2 YFSETQ. CDR3 sequence reads: CASSKGVPNEQYF. CDR3 DNA: TGCGCCAGCAGCAAAGGGGTACCCAACGAGCAGTACTTC.

The rearrangement links TRBV18 to TRBJ1-3; D remains ambiguous. This CDR3 has 17 residues. Germline CDR1 KGHSH, CDR2 LQKENI. The V and J ends lost 6 bases and 4 bases respectively, with 22 bases between them. For the CDR3, the DNA is TGTGCCAGCTCGCGAGCCCCAGGTGGCGCGGAAGGAAACACCATATATTTT. Translated: CASSRAPGGAEGNTIYF.

For the CDR3, the DNA is TGTGCCACCACCGGTGGGGACAGGGCCTCCGGGGAGCTGTTTTTT. This gives the protein CATTGGDRASGELFF. The J gene is TRBJ2-2, the V gene TRBV24-1; 9 positions match TRBD1. V lost 8 bases, J lost 6 bases, and 9 bases stayed unmatched. CDR1 KGHDR and CDR2 SFDVKD come from the germline V gene. This CDR3 spans 15 amino acids.

The chain joins TRBV7-2 to TRBJ2-5; maybe TRBD2 (5 bases). This CDR3 is built from 13 residues. Trimming took off 7 bases at V and 1 base at J, with 10 bases between the two ends. Germline CDR1 reads SGHTA; CDR2 reads FQGNSA. Here the CDR3 reads CASTATIQETQYF. DNA of the CDR3: TGTGCCAGCACGGCGACTATCCAAGAGACCCAGTACTTC. The full variable domain, in which reference TRBV7-2 and TRBJ2-5 provide the parts outside the CDR3, is GAGVSQSPSNKVTEKGKDVELRCDPISGHTALYWYRQSLGQGLEFLIYFQGNSAPDKSGLPSDRFSAERTGGSVSTLTIQRTQQEDSAVYLCASTATIQETQYFGPGTRLLVL.

This chain links TRBV4-1 with TRBJ1-3, with D possibly being TRBD1 (6 bases). The CDR3 consists of 17 residues. Germline lookup yields CDR1 MGHRA and CDR2 YSYEKL. Deletions cut 0 bases from V and 3 bases from J, with 15 bases between. The CDR3 nucleotides are TGCGCCAGCAGCCAAGATTTGGGGGGCGCAGGTGGAAACACCATATATTTT. This gives the protein CASSQDLGGAGGNTIYF.

V gene TRBV19 combines with J gene TRBJ2-2, with TRBD1 matching 9 bases. The CDR3 runs to 15 residues. V was clipped by 5 bases and J by 7 bases; unmatched bases: 8. Germline CDR1 and CDR2: LNHDA and SQIVND (reference sequence). The CDR3 DNA is TGTGCCAGTAGTCTAACAGGGGGCGGCGGCGGGGAGCTGTTTTTT. Encoded protein: CASSLTGGGGGELFF.

The V and J genes are TRBV9 and TRBJ2-7, with D uncertain. The V end lost 2 bases, the J end lost 0 bases, and 9 bases lay between the germline ends. CDR1 is SGDLS and CDR2 is YYNGEE in the germline V gene. This CDR3 comprises 14 residues. This CDR3 is CASSVMGSSYEQYF. The CDR3, as DNA: TGTGCCAGCAGCGTGATGGGAAGCTCCTACGAGCAGTACTTC.

CDR3 in amino acids: CATMGVAREKLFF. CDR3 in DNA: TGTGCCACCATGGGGGTAGCCAGGGAAAAACTGTTTTTT. The rearrangement links TRBV28 to TRBJ1-4; tentatively, D is TRBD1 (5 bases). CDR3 length: 13 residues. V was shortened by 10 bases and J by 8 bases, with 17 bases between the two germline ends. In germline, CDR1 is MDHEN, CDR2 SYDVKM.

The gene calls are TRBV21-1 and TRBJ2-1; the table assigns TRBD1, which was not confirmed against the DNA. TRBV21-1 is assigned pseudogene status. This CDR3 is 17 amino acids long. This CDR3 is CASSPSMGQGIYNEQFF. The CDR3 DNA reads as TGTGCCAGCAGCCCTTCTATGGGACAGGGAATCTACAATGAGCAGTTCTTC.

In the case of this clone: One junction end does not reproduce the germline sequence, and a read error may be involved. The V gene is TRBV5-1, the J gene TRBJ1-2; D might be TRBD1 (6 bases). The CDR3 consists of 18 residues. Per germline, CDR1 SGHRS and CDR2 YFSETQ. This CDR3 is CVSHPGRPRGQIFYGYTF. The CDR3 DNA sequence: TGCGTCAGCCACCCAGGCCGGCCGCGGGGGCAGATATTTTATGGCTACACCTTC.

The V and J genes are TRBV18 and TRBJ2-1; unclear D gene. The CDR3 has 17 residues. Germline CDR1 and CDR2: KGHSH and LQKENI. Trimming cost V 2 bases and J 0 bases, with 14 bases left between them. The DNA for the CDR3 is TGTGCCAGCTCACCAGGGTTCGGCGGAAGCTCCTACAATGAGCAGTTCTTC. This gives the protein CASSPGFGGSSYNEQFF. Supplemented by reference TRBV18 and TRBJ2-1, the full variable domain reads NAGVMQNPRHLVRRRGQEARLRCSPMKGHSHVYWYRQLPEEGLKFMVYLQKENIIDESGMPKERFSAEFPKEGPSILRIQQVVRGDSAAYFCASSPGFGGSSYNEQFFGPGTRLTVL.